This T cell receptor beta chain was profiled in a study of T cell responses to AZD1222 COVID-19 vaccine. As concerns this clone: Its antigen is currently unknown.

The study, taken as a whole, reports: Spike-specific TCR breadth and depth grew following two AZD1222 doses. Clonal diversity was possibly underestimated; the donors were predominantly white British and more often female.

Only in-frame clones appear in the TCRdb table, and some are missing; sequencing was by immunoSEQ multiplex PCR. The sample contains about 130,000 clones, 80% to 95% of which appear only once. J gave up 2 bases and V 6 bases, and 3 bases lay outside the gene matches. The CDR3 totals 14 residues. Germline-derived CDR1 and CDR2 are SNHLY and FYNNEI. The genes are TRBV2 and TRBJ2-7, with 11 bases aligning to TRBD1. This receptor was taken from an adult in good health. Sequenced material: peripheral blood, taken on day 0 of AZD1222 vaccination. The CDR3 loop is CASRGQGATYEQYF. CDR3 DNA: TGTGCCAGCAGAGGACAGGGGGCCACCTACGAGCAGTACTTC.